This TCR beta chain was sequenced during a study of CD8 T cells in Susac syndrome. Random hexamers were used to reverse transcribe the RNA input (about 0.45 to 1 ug). Multiplex immunoSEQ PCR targeted 54 Vbeta and 13 Jbeta TCR beta segments. TCRdb re-called the immunoSEQ multiplex PCR reads with MiXCR, one entry per CDR3 protein. This sample has about 130,000 distinct CDR3 sequences; around 94% occur once, and the top ten carry roughly 0.087%. V was clipped by 2 bases and J by 0 bases, with 6 bases between them. Germline V gives CDR1 SGHDT, CDR2 YYEEEE. The CDR3 consists of 14 residues. Input material: CD4+ T cells from PBMCs. This receptor was obtained from a human donor in good health. V usage is TRBV5-6 and J usage is TRBJ1-3; D gene ambiguous. The CDR3 sequence: CASSFIGSGNTIYF. In nucleotides, the CDR3 is TGTGCCAGCAGCTTCATAGGCTCTGGAAACACCATATATTTT.